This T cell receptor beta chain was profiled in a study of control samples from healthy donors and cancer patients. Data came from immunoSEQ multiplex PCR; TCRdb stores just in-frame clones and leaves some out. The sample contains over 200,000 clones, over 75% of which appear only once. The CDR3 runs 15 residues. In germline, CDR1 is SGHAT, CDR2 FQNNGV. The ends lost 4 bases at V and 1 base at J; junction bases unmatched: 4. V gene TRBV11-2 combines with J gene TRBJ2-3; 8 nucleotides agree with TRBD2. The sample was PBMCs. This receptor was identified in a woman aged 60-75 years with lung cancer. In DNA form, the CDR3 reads TGTGCCAGCAGCTCCTTGACTAGCGGCACAGATACGCAGTATTTT. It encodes CASSSLTSGTDTQYF. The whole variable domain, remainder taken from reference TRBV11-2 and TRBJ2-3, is EAGVAQSPRYKIIEKRQSVAFWCNPISGHATLYWYQQILGQGPKLLIQFQNNGVVDDSQLPKDRFSAERLKGVDSTLKIQPAKLEDSAVYLCASSSLTSGTDTQYFGPGTRLTVL.